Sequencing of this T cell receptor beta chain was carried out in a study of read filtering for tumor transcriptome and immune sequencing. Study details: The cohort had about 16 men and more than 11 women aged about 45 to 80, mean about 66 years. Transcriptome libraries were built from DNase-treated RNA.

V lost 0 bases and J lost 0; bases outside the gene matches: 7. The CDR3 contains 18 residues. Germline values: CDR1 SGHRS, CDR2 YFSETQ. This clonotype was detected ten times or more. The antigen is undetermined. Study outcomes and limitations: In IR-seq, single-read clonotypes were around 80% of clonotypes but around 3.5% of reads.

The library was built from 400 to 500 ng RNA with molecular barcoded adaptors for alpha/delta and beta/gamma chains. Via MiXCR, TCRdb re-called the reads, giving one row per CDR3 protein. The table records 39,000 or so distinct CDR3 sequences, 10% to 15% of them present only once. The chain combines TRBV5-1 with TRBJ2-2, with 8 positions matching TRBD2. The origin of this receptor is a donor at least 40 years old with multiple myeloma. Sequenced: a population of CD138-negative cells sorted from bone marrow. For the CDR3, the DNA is TGCGCCAGCAGCTTGGGCACTAGCGGATCTTCGAACACCGGGGAGCTGTTTTTT. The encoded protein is CASSLGTSGSSNTGELFF.